These 2 T cell receptor beta chains came from one sample sequenced in a study of tumor-infiltrating lymphocytes in primary liver carcinoma. Using a constant-region primer together with ProtoScript II reverse transcriptase, TCR beta cDNA was made from around 500 ng of total RNA. Three nested multiplex PCR rounds, a slightly modified ARM-PCR method, built the TCR beta libraries. The first two PCR rounds used TRBV1-TRBV30 forward primers with a C-beta reverse primer, about 10 cycles each. MiXCR, applied by TCRdb to the multiplex PCR reads, yields one record per CDR3 protein. The data hold 190,000 or so distinct CDR3 sequences, with around three fifths observed a single time. The study extracted blood RNA from unsorted whole blood and also extracted germline DNA. Material for sequencing was peripheral blood. The receptors originated from a woman aged 60-75 years with primary liver carcinoma and hepatitis B virus infection.

The chain recombines TRBV6-5 with TRBJ1-1; D may be TRBD1 (5 bases). Trimming took 0 bases from V and 5 from J, leaving 13 bases between them. Germline CDR1 is MNHEY and CDR2 is SVGAGI. CDR3 length: 15 residues. This CDR3 is CASSYSTGGGTEAFF. The DNA for the CDR3 is TGTGCCAGCAGTTACTCCACTGGGGGAGGAACTGAAGCTTTCTTT.

Of note for this clonotype: Compared with germline, one end of the junction differs, possibly owing to a read error. CDR3 nucleotide sequence: TGTGCCAGCAGCTTGCTACAGGGAGGGAGGAACACTGAAGTTTTCTTT. Amino acids: CASSLLQGGRNTEVFF. V is TRBV5-5 and J is TRBJ1-1, with TRBD1 as a possible D gene (6 bases). The CDR3 consists of 16 residues. Germline loops: CDR1 SGHKS, CDR2 YYEKEE (reference sequence).